One sample yielded the 19 T cell receptor beta chains listed below, sequenced in a study of T-cell reconstitution after alpha-beta-depleted transplantation in children. Preparation of the TCRbeta library involved a method that used unique molecular identifiers. One entry per CDR3 protein results from TCRdb running MiXCR on the PCR reads. The sample carries nearly 200,000 distinct CDR3 sequences, 6.3% recorded once. The sample consisted of PBMCs, taken before TCRalphabeta/CD19-depleted stem cell transplant. The source is a girl in the first two years of life with combined immunodeficiency, due to receive a stem cell transplant.

This clonotype was seen repeatedly, ten times or more. This chain uses TRBV5-1 with TRBJ2-7; possibly TRBD2 for D (7 bases). Trimming pared 4 bases from V and 3 bases from J, leaving 14 bases between. Germline lookup yields CDR1 SGHRS and CDR2 YFSETQ. This CDR3 is 14 amino acids long. The CDR3 coding sequence is TGCGCCAGCAGCCTAGAGGGGGGGGACTACGAGCAGTACTTC. Its translation: CASSLEGGDYEQYF.

Turning to this clonotype: This clone may be a read error of a much larger clone one base away. The J gene is TRBJ1-2, the V gene TRBV20-1; maybe TRBD1 (6 bases). The CDR3 has 12 amino acids. Germline V gene lookup returns CDR1 DFQATT and CDR2 SNEGSKA (reference sequence). The DNA for the CDR3 is TGCACTGCTTCGGGGGCTCACTATGGCTACACCTTC. Its translation is CTASGAHYGYTF.

This clonotype has ten or more counts. The chain joins TRBV7-2 to TRBJ2-3, with 12 nucleotides matching TRBD2. Germline trimming cut 5 bases from V and 7 bases from J; bases unmatched to any gene: 7. This CDR3 has 15 amino acids. Germline-derived CDR1 and CDR2 are SGHTA and FQGNSA. The CDR3 loop is CASSPLAGGPNTQYF. DNA for the CDR3: TGTGCCAGCAGCCCCCTAGCGGGGGGGCCGAATACGCAGTATTTT.

This clonotype appeared once. A much larger clone lies one base from this, so it may be a read error. This sequence joins TRBV10-3 and TRBJ2-2; 7 bases match TRBD1. Germline assignment: CDR1 ENHRY and CDR2 SYGVKD. The CDR3 covers 16 residues. The CDR3 nucleotides read TGTGCCACACGACAGGGATCAGGAACGGACACCGGGGAGCCGTTTTTT. Translation gives CATRQGSGTDTGEPFF.

The gene calls are TRBV7-2 and TRBJ2-1; perhaps TRBD2 as D (5 bases). The ends were cut back, 6 bases at V and 3 bases at J, with 9 bases in the middle. CDR1 SGHTA and CDR2 FQGNSA come from the germline V gene. The CDR3 has 13 amino acids. The CDR3 loop is CASRGGHYNEQFF. The CDR3 DNA follows: TGTGCCAGCAGGGGCGGGCACTACAATGAGCAGTTCTTC.

The genes are TRBV10-3 and TRBJ2-1; possible D gene TRBD1, 7 bases. The CDR3 covers 14 residues. The V gene lost 2 bases and the J gene lost 7 bases, with 12 bases spanning the gap. Germline-derived CDR1 and CDR2 are ENHRY and SYGVKD. CDR3 DNA sequence: TGTGCCATCAGTGAGACAGGGGCGGGAAATGAGCAGTTCTTC. This gives the protein CAISETGAGNEQFF.

This clonotype was seen ten or more times. This chain uses TRBV9 with TRBJ2-3; no reliable D call. The CDR3 has 14 amino acids. Germline CDR1 is SGDLS and CDR2 is YYNGEE. Trimming stripped 0 bases from V and 6 bases from J, with 11 bases between. This CDR3 reads CASSVEPPPDTQYF. In DNA form, the CDR3 reads TGTGCCAGCAGCGTAGAGCCCCCGCCGGATACGCAGTATTTT.

Many counts were recorded for this clonotype. This chain links TRBV20-1 with TRBJ2-4; TRBD2 matches 8 bases. The germline V gene has CDR1 DFQATT and CDR2 SNEGSKA (reference sequence). Unmatched junction bases numbered 11, after V lost 6 bases and J lost 7 bases. This CDR3 contains 14 residues. In DNA, the CDR3 is TGCAGTGCCGACGGACTAGCCGGGATGAACATTCAGTACTTC. This encodes CSADGLAGMNIQYF.

This clonotype occurred many times. CDR3 amino acids: CASSYRRDGQETQYF. DNA of the CDR3: TGTGCCAGCAGCTATAGGCGGGATGGACAAGAGACCCAGTACTTC. V gene TRBV7-6 combines with J gene TRBJ2-5; TRBD2 is a possible D gene (6 bases). Germline V gives CDR1 SGHVS, CDR2 FNYEAQ. The CDR3 contains 15 residues. V shed 4 bases and J shed 2 bases, with 14 bases lying between them. The full variable domain, its missing parts supplied by reference TRBV7-6 and TRBJ2-5, is GAGVSQSPRYKVTKRGQDVALRCDPISGHVSLYWYRQALGQGPEFLTYFNYEAQQDKSGLPNDRFSAERPEGSISTLTIQRTEQRDSAMYRCASSYRRDGQETQYFGPGTRLLVL.

This clonotype was seen more than once but under ten times. The genes are TRBV20-1 and TRBJ2-5; TRBD1 is a possible D gene (5 bases). The germline V gene encodes CDR1 DFQATT and CDR2 SNEGSKA (reference sequence). The CDR3 loop spans 15 amino acids. Trimming removed 3 bases at V and 5 bases at J, with 19 bases between. The CDR3 loop reads CSASGPGPLGETQYF. CDR3 coding DNA: TGCAGTGCTAGTGGGCCAGGGCCGCTCGGGGAGACCCAGTACTTC.

This clonotype was observed at least ten times. The chain uses TRBV5-1 and TRBJ1-1; D call uncertain. CDR1 and CDR2 (germline): SGHRS, YFSETQ. This CDR3 has 13 residues. V lost 9 bases and J lost 4, with 16 bases in between. The CDR3 spells CATAPPGSTEAFF. The CDR3, as DNA: TGCGCCACCGCCCCCCCGGGGAGCACTGAAGCTTTCTTT.

This chain joins TRBV20-1 and TRBJ2-3, with D unresolved. Germline V gene sequence: CDR1 DFQATT, CDR2 SNEGSKA (reference sequence). This CDR3 has 14 residues. V dropped 1 base and J dropped 0 bases, with 8 bases sitting between them. CDR3 protein: CSARALSSTDTQYF. The CDR3 DNA reads TGCAGTGCTAGAGCTCTGAGTAGCACAGATACGCAGTATTTT.

This clonotype appeared many times. This sequence joins TRBV12-3 or TRBV12-4 and TRBJ1-2; D remains unclear. The germline V and J ends were trimmed by 10 bases and 5 bases, with 5 bases remaining between them. The CDR3 is made up of 9 amino acids. The DNA of the CDR3 is TGTGCCACCGAATATGGCTACACCTTC. The encoded protein is CATEYGYTF.

This clonotype appeared many times. The J gene is TRBJ2-3, the V gene TRBV12-3 or TRBV12-4, with 9 bases fitting TRBD2. V lost 6 bases to trimming and J lost 10 bases; unmatched junction nucleotides: 5. The CDR3 runs to 12 residues. DNA of the CDR3: TGTGCCAGCAGCCAGACTAGCGGACCGCAGTATTTT. It encodes CASSQTSGPQYF.

This sequence joins TRBV14 and TRBJ2-3; tentative D call: TRBD2 (5 bases). The CDR3 consists of 16 residues. V lost 4 bases and J 3 bases, leaving 17 bases between the germline ends. Looked up from germline, CDR1 is SGHDN and CDR2 is FVKESK. This chain's CDR3 is CASSPGTHPATDTQYF. For the CDR3, the DNA is TGTGCCAGCAGCCCGGGAACGCATCCGGCGACAGATACGCAGTATTTT.

To note about this clonotype: A read error is likely, as this CDR3 ends without the conserved phenylalanine or tryptophan. The chain couples TRBV29-1 to TRBJ1-1; maybe TRBD1 (6 bases). CDR1 is SQVTM, CDR2 ANQGSEA, per germline. The length of the CDR3 is 13 residues. Trimming shortened V by 3 bases and J by 5 bases, and 13 bases separated the two germline ends. CDR3 amino acids: CSVDRGAGTEAFV. The CDR3 DNA follows: TGCAGCGTTGACCGGGGGGCAGGGACTGAAGCTTTCGTT.

The chain couples TRBV28 to TRBJ2-7, with TRBD2 identical over 13 bases. This CDR3 has 16 residues. Trimming took 5 bases from V and 7 from J; bases not matched to a gene: 11. Germline CDR1 reads MDHEN; CDR2 reads SYDVKM. CDR3 in amino acids: CASSPRTSGRLGEQYF. As DNA, the CDR3 is TGTGCCAGCAGTCCCCGGACTAGCGGGAGACTGGGGGAGCAGTACTTC. Full variable domain (rest looked up from reference TRBV28 and TRBJ2-7): DVKVTQSSRYLVKRTGEKVFLECVQDMDHENMFWYRQDPGLGLRLIYFSYDVKMKEKGDIPEGYSVSREKKERFSLILESASTNQTSMYLCASSPRTSGRLGEQYFGPGTRLTVT.

The chain recombines TRBV4-1 with TRBJ2-1; 8 bases are a match to TRBD2. The CDR3 is 15 amino acids. V gave up 0 bases and J gave up 2 bases; unmatched junction bases: 0. CDR1 and CDR2 (germline): MGHRA, YSYEKL. The CDR3 is CASSQEAGAYNEQFF. CDR3 sequence (DNA): TGCGCCAGCAGCCAAGAAGCGGGAGCCTACAATGAGCAGTTCTTC.

Ten or more counts support this clonotype. The chain couples TRBV28 to TRBJ1-2; a weak D match, TRBD1 (6 bases). The CDR3 spans 14 residues. The V end lost 4 bases, the J end lost 7 bases, and 16 bases lay between the germline ends. Germline-derived CDR1 and CDR2 are MDHEN and SYDVKM. CDR3 DNA: TGTGCCAGCAGTTATCCAGGGGTCGGGCGTGGCTACACCTTC. Protein product: CASSYPGVGRGYTF.